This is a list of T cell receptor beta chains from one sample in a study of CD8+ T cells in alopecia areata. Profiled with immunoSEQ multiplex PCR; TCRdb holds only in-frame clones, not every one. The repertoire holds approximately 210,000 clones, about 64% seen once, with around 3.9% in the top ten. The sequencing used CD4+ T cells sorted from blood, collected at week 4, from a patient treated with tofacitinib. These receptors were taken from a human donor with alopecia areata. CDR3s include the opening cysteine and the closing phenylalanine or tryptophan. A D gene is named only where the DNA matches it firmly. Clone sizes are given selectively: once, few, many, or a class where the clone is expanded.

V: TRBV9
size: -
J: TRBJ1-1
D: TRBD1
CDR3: CASSATGTAAEAFF
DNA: TGTGCCAGCAGCGCAACCGGGACAGCAGCTGAAGCTTTCTTT

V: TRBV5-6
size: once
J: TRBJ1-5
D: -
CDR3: CASSFGQPGPQHF
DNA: TGTGCCAGCAGCTTTGGTCAGCCGGGGCCCCAGCATTTT

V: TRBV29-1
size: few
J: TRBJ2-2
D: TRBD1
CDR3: CSVGQGDGLGWLFF
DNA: TGCAGCGTGGGACAGGGAGATGGGTTAGGATGGCTGTTTTTT

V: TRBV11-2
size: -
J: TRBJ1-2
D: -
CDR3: CASSLDPVFSIGYTF
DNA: TGTGCCAGCAGCTTAGATCCGGTCTTTTCGATAGGCTACACCTTC

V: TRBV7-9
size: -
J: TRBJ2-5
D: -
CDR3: CASSLVGGQETQYF
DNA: TGTGCCAGCAGCTTGGTTGGGGGCCAAGAGACCCAGTACTTC

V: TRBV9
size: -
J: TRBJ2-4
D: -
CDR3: CASSPNGLAKNIQYF
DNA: TGTGCCAGCAGCCCCAACGGGCTAGCCAAAAACATTCAGTACTTC

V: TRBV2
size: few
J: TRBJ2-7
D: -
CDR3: CASNPGATYEQYF
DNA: TGTGCCAGCAATCCAGGGGCAACCTACGAGCAGTACTTC

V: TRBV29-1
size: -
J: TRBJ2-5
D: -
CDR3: CSPVQEETQYF
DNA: TGCAGCCCGGTGCAGGAAGAGACCCAGTACTTC

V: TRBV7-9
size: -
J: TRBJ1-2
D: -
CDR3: CASSLGTPRDGYTF
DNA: TGTGCCAGCAGCTTAGGTACCCCCAGGGACGGCTACACCTTC

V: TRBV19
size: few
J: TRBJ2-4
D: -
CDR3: CASSATGLAKNIQYF
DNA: TGTGCCAGTAGTGCCACAGGGTTAGCCAAAAACATTCAGTACTTC

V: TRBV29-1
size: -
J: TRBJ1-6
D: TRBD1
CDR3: CSVATGAAGSPLHF
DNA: TGCAGCGTTGCTACAGGGGCGGCGGGATCACCCCTCCACTTT

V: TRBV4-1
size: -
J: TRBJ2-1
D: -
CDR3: CASTLTPHSYNEQFF
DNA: TGCGCCAGCACCCTCACACCCCACAGTTACAATGAGCAGTTCTTC

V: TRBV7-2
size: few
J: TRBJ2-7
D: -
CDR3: CASSLAPSSYEQYF
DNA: TGTGCCAGCAGCTTAGCGCCTAGTTCCTACGAGCAGTACTTC

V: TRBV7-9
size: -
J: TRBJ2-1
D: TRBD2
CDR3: CASSTSGGSNEQFF
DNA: TGTGCCAGCAGCACTAGCGGGGGGTCCAATGAGCAGTTCTTC

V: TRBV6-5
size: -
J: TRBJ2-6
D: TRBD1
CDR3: CASTPQGTGANVLTF
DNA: TGTGCCAGCACGCCACAGGGGACTGGGGCCAACGTCCTGACTTTC

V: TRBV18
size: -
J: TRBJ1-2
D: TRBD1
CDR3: CASSPPGQTNYGYTF
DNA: TGTGCCAGCTCACCGCCGGGACAGACTAACTATGGCTACACCTTC

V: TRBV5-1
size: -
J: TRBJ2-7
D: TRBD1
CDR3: CASSTYGTALDEQYF
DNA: TGCGCCAGCAGCACATACGGGACAGCTCTCGACGAGCAGTACTTC

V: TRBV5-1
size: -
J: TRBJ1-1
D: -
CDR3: CASSLDGVSTEAFF
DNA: TGCGCCAGCAGCTTGGATGGGGTGAGCACTGAAGCTTTCTTT

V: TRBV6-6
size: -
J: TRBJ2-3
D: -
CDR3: CATQWGENPDTQYF
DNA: TGTGCCACCCAATGGGGGGAGAACCCAGATACGCAGTATTTT

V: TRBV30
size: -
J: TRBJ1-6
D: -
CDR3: CAWNREWSPLHF
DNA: TGTGCCTGGAACAGGGAATGGTCACCCCTCCACTTT

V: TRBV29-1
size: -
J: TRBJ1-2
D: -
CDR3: CSAGPNYGYTF
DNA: TGCAGTGCGGGACCTAACTATGGCTACACCTTC

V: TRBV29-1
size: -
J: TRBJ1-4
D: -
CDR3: CSVQIGQGNEKLFF
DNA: TGCAGCGTCCAAATTGGGCAAGGCAATGAAAAACTGTTTTTT

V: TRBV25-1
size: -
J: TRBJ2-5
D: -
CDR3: CASSEVRGFRETQYF
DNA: TGTGCCAGCAGTGAAGTCCGGGGGTTTAGGGAGACCCAGTACTTC

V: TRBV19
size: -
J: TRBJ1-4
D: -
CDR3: CASSSQGPFDEKLFF
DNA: TGTGCCAGTAGTAGCCAGGGCCCCTTCGATGAAAAACTGTTTTTT

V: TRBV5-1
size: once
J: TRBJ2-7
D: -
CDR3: CASSLQGREQYF
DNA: TGCGCCAGCAGCTTGCAGGGACGCGAGCAGTACTTC

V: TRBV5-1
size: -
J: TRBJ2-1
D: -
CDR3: CASSLSHGNEQFF
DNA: TGCGCCAGCAGCTTGAGTCACGGCAATGAGCAGTTCTTC

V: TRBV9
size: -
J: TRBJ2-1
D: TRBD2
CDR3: CASSVLPGGSYNEQFF
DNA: TGTGCCAGCAGCGTACTTCCCGGGGGGTCCTACAATGAGCAGTTCTTC

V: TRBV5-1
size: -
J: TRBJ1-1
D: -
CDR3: CASSLTGKPSTEAFF
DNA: TGCGCCAGCAGCTTGACAGGGAAGCCGAGCACTGAAGCTTTCTTT

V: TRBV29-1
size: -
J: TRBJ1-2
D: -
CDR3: CSVDDGAPGYGYTF
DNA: TGCAGCGTTGACGACGGGGCGCCGGGCTATGGCTACACCTTC

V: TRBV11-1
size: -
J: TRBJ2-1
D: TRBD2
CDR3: CASSWGGTPGGNEQFF
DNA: TGTGCCAGCAGCTGGGGTGGGACCCCGGGGGGCAATGAGCAGTTCTTC

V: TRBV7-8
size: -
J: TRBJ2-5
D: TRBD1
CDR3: CAAGQGGLETQYF
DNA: TGTGCCGCGGGACAGGGGGGTCTAGAGACCCAGTACTTC

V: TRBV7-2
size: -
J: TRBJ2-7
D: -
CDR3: CASSPGLYEQYF
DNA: TGTGCCAGCAGCCCTGGATTGTACGAGCAGTACTTC

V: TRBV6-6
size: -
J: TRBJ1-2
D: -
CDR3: CASSQDKAANYGYTF
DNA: TGTGCCAGCAGTCAAGATAAGGCCGCTAACTATGGCTACACCTTC

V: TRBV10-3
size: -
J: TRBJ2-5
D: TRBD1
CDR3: CAIGEGQAPVGETQYF
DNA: TGTGCCATCGGAGAGGGACAGGCGCCTGTGGGTGAGACCCAGTACTTC

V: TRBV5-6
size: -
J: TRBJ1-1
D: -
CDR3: CASSRDAEAFF
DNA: TGTGCCAGCAGCCGCGATGCTGAAGCTTTCTTT

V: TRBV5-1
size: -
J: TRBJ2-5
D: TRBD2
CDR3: CASSERAGGQETQYF
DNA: TGCGCCAGCAGCGAAAGAGCGGGGGGACAAGAGACCCAGTACTTC

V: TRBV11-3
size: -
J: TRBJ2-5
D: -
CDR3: CASSFKAGAQETQYF
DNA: TGTGCCAGCAGCTTCAAGGCAGGGGCCCAAGAGACCCAGTACTTC

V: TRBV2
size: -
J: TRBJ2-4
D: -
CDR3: CATSVQGLAKNIQYF
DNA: TGTGCCACCAGCGTCCAGGGACTAGCCAAAAACATTCAGTACTTC

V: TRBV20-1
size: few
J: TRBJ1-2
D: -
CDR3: CSASVLDGYTF
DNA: TGCAGTGCTTCCGTTTTGGATGGCTACACCTTC

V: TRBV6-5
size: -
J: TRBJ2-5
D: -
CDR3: CASSRYTGIQETQYF
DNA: TGTGCCAGCAGTCGATACACAGGCATCCAAGAGACCCAGTACTTC

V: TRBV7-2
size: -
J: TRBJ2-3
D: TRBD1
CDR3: CASSFTGAGSSNTQYF
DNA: TGTGCCAGCAGCTTTACAGGGGCCGGATCGTCTAATACGCAGTATTTT

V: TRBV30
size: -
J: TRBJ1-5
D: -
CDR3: CAWSAGGNQPQHF
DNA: TGTGCCTGGAGTGCGGGGGGCAATCAGCCCCAGCATTTT

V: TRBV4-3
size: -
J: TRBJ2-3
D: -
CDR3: CASSQSVGVEGTDTQYF
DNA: TGCGCCAGCAGCCAGAGCGTAGGGGTTGAGGGCACAGATACGCAGTATTTT

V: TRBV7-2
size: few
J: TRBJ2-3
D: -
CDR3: CASSLVGKRPTTDTQYF
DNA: TGTGCCAGCAGCTTAGTCGGTAAAAGGCCCACCACAGATACGCAGTATTTT

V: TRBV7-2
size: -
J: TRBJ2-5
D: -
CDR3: CASSLALGETQYF
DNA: TGTGCCAGCAGCTTAGCGCTAGGGGAGACCCAGTACTTC

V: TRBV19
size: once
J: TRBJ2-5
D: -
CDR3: CASSPVGLLYRETQYF
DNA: TGTGCCAGTAGTCCCGTGGGACTTCTGTATAGAGAGACCCAGTACTTC

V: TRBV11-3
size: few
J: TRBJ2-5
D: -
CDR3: CASSFRGQGTQYF
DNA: TGTGCCAGCAGCTTCAGAGGGCAAGGGACCCAGTACTTC

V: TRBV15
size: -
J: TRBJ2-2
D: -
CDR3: CATRLEELFF
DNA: TGTGCCACCCGGCTAGAGGAGCTGTTTTTT

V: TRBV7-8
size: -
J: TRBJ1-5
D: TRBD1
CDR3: CASSLGTGGTFQHF
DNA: TGTGCCAGCAGCTTAGGGACAGGGGGTACATTCCAGCATTTT